This T cell receptor (beta chain) was identified in a study of T cell responses to AZD1222 COVID-19 vaccine. Study-wide results and caveats: The study sampled repertoires only after the peak T cell response.

Profiling relied on immunoSEQ multiplex PCR, and the TCRdb table lists in-frame clones only, not all of them. The data contain 150,000 to 200,000 clones, over 70% of them seen just once; the ten biggest clones take up about 3%. CDR1 and CDR2 (germline): SGHAT, FQNNGV. Losses at the gene ends were 5 bases for V and 2 bases for J; bases not matched to a gene: 8. This CDR3 is 15 amino acids long. On this clone itself: What it binds is unknown.

The input for sequencing was peripheral blood, taken on day 0 of MenACWY control vaccination. The clonotype comes from an adult in good health. The chain couples TRBV11-2 to TRBJ2-5; 7 bases align to TRBD2. The CDR3 sequence: CASSPLGGGQETQYF. The CDR3 DNA is TGTGCCAGCAGCCCTTTGGGGGGGGGTCAAGAGACCCAGTACTTC. The full variable domain, completed using reference TRBV11-2 and TRBJ2-5, is EAGVAQSPRYKIIEKRQSVAFWCNPISGHATLYWYQQILGQGPKLLIQFQNNGVVDDSQLPKDRFSAERLKGVDSTLKIQPAKLEDSAVYLCASSPLGGGQETQYFGPGTRLLVL.